Each of the 30 T cell receptor beta chains below was sequenced from the same sample in a study of T cells in Graves' hyperthyroidism and ophthalmopathy. Amplification targeted TCR beta CDR3 regions from RNA transcripts. HTBI primers were employed in a first-round RT-PCR of the TCR CDR3. Via MiXCR, TCRdb re-called the multiplex PCR reads, giving one row per CDR3 protein. Of approximately 870,000 distinct CDR3 sequences in the sample, 38% were seen once. Specimen: blood. The receptors here all came from a man aged 18 to 35 with Graves' hyperthyroidism.

This sequence joins TRBV29-1 and TRBJ2-3, with TRBD2 matching over 8 bases. The CDR3 has 15 residues. Unmatched junction bases numbered 8, after V lost 4 bases and J lost 2 bases. Germline loops: CDR1 SQVTM, CDR2 ANQGSEA. CDR3 nucleotide sequence: TGCAGCGTTGGGGGGACTAGGGGTCCCACAGATACGCAGTATTTT. Translated, it gives CSVGGTRGPTDTQYF.

This clonotype was found many times. The V gene is TRBV19, the J gene TRBJ2-7; possible D gene TRBD2, 6 bases. Germline CDR1 and CDR2: LNHDA and SQIVND (reference sequence). The germline V and J ends were trimmed by 8 bases and 5 bases, with 16 bases remaining between them. This CDR3 comprises 13 residues. This CDR3 reads CASASEGRDEQYF. The CDR3 DNA reads TGTGCCAGTGCCTCGGAGGGAAGGGACGAGCAGTACTTC.

This chain links TRBV5-6 with TRBJ2-5; weak D call: TRBD2 (6 bases). Germline-derived CDR1 and CDR2 are SGHDT and YYEEEE. This CDR3 is built from 16 residues. Trimming stripped 2 bases from V and 6 bases from J, with 20 bases between. CDR3 sequence reads: CASSLIAVASPKTQYF. In DNA form, the CDR3 reads TGTGCCAGCAGCTTAATAGCGGTTGCGTCTCCGAAGACCCAGTACTTC.

Many counts were recorded for this clonotype. The chain carries TRBV2 and TRBJ2-5, with a possible D match to TRBD2 (5 bases). Germline loops: CDR1 SNHLY, CDR2 FYNNEI. The CDR3 totals 14 residues. The V end was cut by 6 bases, the J end by 5 bases, with 16 bases between. The CDR3, as DNA: TGTGCCAGCAGCCCCGTGGTGGCTAGCGAGACCCAGTACTTC. Its protein is CASSPVVASETQYF.

The rearrangement joins TRBV20-1 to TRBJ2-5; D may be TRBD1 (6 bases). Germline values: CDR1 DFQATT, CDR2 SNEGSKA (reference sequence). The CDR3 totals 16 residues. V lost 4 bases to trimming and J lost 2 bases, with 20 bases between them. The CDR3 DNA sequence: TGCAGTGCTACCCTCCTTCCCCACGACAGGCAAGAGACCCAGTACTTC. Translating it yields CSATLLPHDRQETQYF.

This clonotype was seen a handful of times. V and J are TRBV7-9 and TRBJ2-5; 8 nucleotides line up with TRBD2. The trim removed 5 bases at V and 2 bases at J, leaving 10 bases unmatched. This CDR3 has 16 residues. Germline V gene data show CDR1 as SEHNR and CDR2 as FQNEAQ (reference sequence). This CDR3 reads CASSPRAGEEQETQYF. The CDR3 DNA follows: TGTGCCAGCAGCCCCCGAGCGGGAGAAGAACAAGAGACCCAGTACTTC. Full variable domain (rest looked up from reference TRBV7-9 and TRBJ2-5): DTGVSQNPRHKITKRGQNVTFRCDPISEHNRLYWYRQTLGQGPEFLTYFQNEAQLEKSRLLSDRFSAERPKGSFSTLEIQRTEQGDSAMYLCASSPRAGEEQETQYFGPGTRLLVL.

The rearrangement links TRBV4-1 to TRBJ1-5, with D tentatively TRBD1 (6 bases). CDR1 MGHRA and CDR2 YSYEKL come from the germline V gene. The CDR3 is made up of 14 amino acids. Between the trimmed V and J ends, which lost 3 bases and 9 bases, there was a span of 15 bases. The CDR3 DNA follows: TGCGCCAGCAGCCAGGGGGCGTTGGGGGGGCCCCAGCATTTT. This translates into CASSQGALGGPQHF.

In its sample, this clonotype was seen a few times. The J gene is TRBJ2-5, the V gene TRBV7-3; 8 positions match TRBD2. The CDR3 runs to 16 residues. J gave up 3 bases and V 2 bases, and 8 bases lay outside the gene matches. CDR1 is SGHTA, CDR2 FQGTGA, per germline. CDR3 nucleotide sequence: TGTGCCAGCAGCTTAGAGGCGTCCGGGGGGGAAGAGACCCAGTACTTC. Translating it yields CASSLEASGGEETQYF.

This clonotype was counted many times. This sequence joins TRBV20-1 and TRBJ1-1; a possible D gene is TRBD1 (6 bases). V dropped 0 bases and J dropped 3 bases, with 14 bases sitting between them. This CDR3 is 15 amino acids long. The V gene's germline CDR1 is DFQATT and CDR2 SNEGSKA (reference sequence). The CDR3, as DNA: TGCAGTGCTAGAGATCCGCAGGGGAGGGACACTGAAGCTTTCTTT. It codes for CSARDPQGRDTEAFF.

Many counts were recorded for this clonotype. The chain joins TRBV10-3 to TRBJ1-4; D not resolved. V was clipped by 10 bases and J by 8 bases, with 20 bases between them. CDR1 is ENHRY, CDR2 SYGVKD, per germline. CDR3 size: 14 residues. Written as DNA, the CDR3 is TGTGCCACGAAGCCCGGGGTAACGACGGAAAAACTGTTTTTT. Translation: CATKPGVTTEKLFF.

A few counts support this clonotype. The chain joins TRBV20-1 to TRBJ2-2; D is possibly TRBD1 or TRBD2 (5 bases each). From germline, CDR1 is DFQATT and CDR2 SNEGSKA (reference sequence). Trimming took 6 bases from V and 2 from J, leaving 10 bases between them. The CDR3 loop spans 13 amino acids. The chain's CDR3 is CSAWDLNTGELFF. CDR3 sequence (DNA): TGCAGTGCATGGGACCTTAACACCGGGGAGCTGTTTTTT.

The chain links TRBV5-1 to TRBJ2-5; possibly TRBD1 for D (5 bases). Germline CDR1 reads SGHRS; CDR2 reads YFSETQ. The CDR3 is 15 amino acids. The V gene lost 2 bases and the J gene lost 5 bases, with 16 bases spanning the gap. In nucleotides, the CDR3 is TGCGCCAGCAGCTTCTTCGCAGGGCAGGAGGAGACCCAGTACTTC. The encoded protein is CASSFFAGQEETQYF.

This clonotype was recorded at least ten times. The chain couples TRBV2 to TRBJ2-2, with D tentatively TRBD2 (5 bases). CDR1 is SNHLY, CDR2 FYNNEI, per germline. V shed 5 bases and J shed 5 bases, with 12 bases lying between them. The CDR3 runs to 14 residues. CDR3 nucleotides: TGTGCCAGCAGTAGGGATGGCGGGACCGGGGAGCTGTTTTTT. Residues: CASSRDGGTGELFF.

This clonotype showed up many times. The gene calls are TRBV19 and TRBJ1-2; D gene ambiguous. This CDR3 is 13 amino acids long. With 7 bases removed from V and 8 bases from J, the gap between germline ends came to 17 bases. Germline V lookup: CDR1 LNHDA, CDR2 SQIVND (reference sequence). The CDR3 nucleotides read TGTGCCAGTAACCCGCCGGATAGGCCGGGCTACACCTTC. This encodes CASNPPDRPGYTF.

As concerns this clonotype: One end of the junction varies from germline; a read error may be responsible. The chain has TRBV2 and TRBJ2-5; no clear D gene. CDR3 size: 14 residues. Germline V CDR1 and CDR2: SNHLY, FYNNEI. In DNA, the CDR3 is TGTGCCGGCAGTGCGGAGATTGAGCAAGAGACCCAGTACTTC. Protein product: CAGSAEIEQETQYF.

This chain links TRBV15 with TRBJ2-5; the match to TRBD2 covers 13 bases. The CDR3 runs 17 residues. The J segment lost 1 base and the V segment lost 3 bases, leaving 5 bases of the junction unmatched. Germline V CDR1 and CDR2: LNHNV, YYDKDF (reference sequence). The CDR3 bases are TGTGCCACCAGCAGCCTCGGGACTAGCGGGATCCAAGAGACCCAGTACTTC. Residues: CATSSLGTSGIQETQYF.

This clonotype was detected a few times. The gene calls are TRBV20-1 and TRBJ2-7; D possibly corresponds to TRBD1 (7 bases). Trimming left V 2 bases short and J 6 bases short, with 14 bases between. Germline CDR1 DFQATT, CDR2 SNEGSKA (reference sequence). CDR3 length equals 13 residues. CDR3 protein: CSARYQGGSEQYF. CDR3 nucleotides: TGCAGTGCTAGATACCAGGGGGGCAGCGAGCAGTACTTC.

The table lists this clonotype with a few counts. V usage is TRBV5-5 and J usage is TRBJ1-2; possibly TRBD1 for D (6 bases). Germline-derived CDR1 and CDR2 are SGHKS and YYEKEE (reference sequence). The V and J ends lost 6 bases and 2 bases respectively, with 17 bases between them. The CDR3 spans 15 residues. The CDR3 reads CASMGGGLNNYGYTF. CDR3 DNA sequence: TGTGCCAGCATGGGCGGGGGGCTTAACAACTATGGCTACACCTTC. Filled out from reference TRBV5-5 and TRBJ1-2, the complete variable domain reads DAGVTQSPTHLIKTRGQQVTLRCSPISGHKSVSWYQQVLGQGPQFIFQYYEKEERGRGNFPDRFSARQFPNYSSELNVNALLLGDSALYLCASMGGGLNNYGYTFGSGTRLTVV.

The sample holds one count of this clonotype. V and J are TRBV19 and TRBJ2-2, with D perhaps assigned TRBD1 or TRBD2 (5 bases each). The CDR3 is 16 residues long. The V end lost 5 bases, the J end lost 6 bases, and 19 bases lay between the germline ends. The germline gives CDR1 LNHDA, CDR2 SQIVND (reference sequence). The chain's CDR3 is CASSEPEVRGPGELFF. CDR3 nucleotides: TGTGCCAGTAGTGAGCCGGAGGTAAGGGGCCCCGGGGAGCTGTTTTTT.

This clonotype was recorded a few times. This sequence joins TRBV6-6 and TRBJ1-3, with D unresolved. CDR3 length: 14 amino acids. The V end was cut by 6 bases, the J end by 0 bases, with 9 bases between. Germline values: CDR1 MNHNY, CDR2 SVGAGI (reference sequence). This CDR3 is CASRGVSSGNTIYF. The CDR3 region has the DNA TGTGCCAGCAGAGGTGTAAGCTCTGGAAACACCATATATTTT.

In the case of this clonotype: A read error may produce the germline difference seen at one junction end. The J gene is TRBJ2-6, the V gene TRBV5-1; D might be TRBD1 or TRBD2, each matching 6 bases. Germline-derived CDR1 and CDR2 are SGHRS and YFSETQ. The CDR3 is made up of 16 amino acids. The CDR3 loop reads CASRLIGGFGANVLTF. Written as DNA, the CDR3 is TGTGCCAGCAGGTTGATCGGGGGCTTTGGGGCCAACGTCCTGACTTTC.

The sample holds many counts of this clonotype. In nucleotides, the CDR3 is TGTGCCAGTAGAAGGGACATAGCATATCCCCAGCATTTT. Protein: CASRRDIAYPQHF. The chain uses TRBV19 and TRBJ1-5, with D tentatively TRBD1 (6 bases). V lost 6 bases and J 10 bases, leaving 16 bases between the germline ends. There are 13 residues in the CDR3. Germline V lookup: CDR1 LNHDA, CDR2 SQIVND (reference sequence).

Points on this clonotype: At one end, the junction sequence differs from germline, possibly due to a read error. V usage is TRBV10-3 and J usage is TRBJ1-6; no reliable D call. The CDR3 loop spans 12 amino acids. Germline V gives CDR1 ENHRY, CDR2 SYGVKD. CDR3 nucleotides: TGTGCCAGCAGCCCATATAATCCACCCCTCCACTTT. Its translation: CASSPYNPPLHF.

The table lists this clonotype with a few counts. The chain links TRBV12-5 to TRBJ2-2, with a possible D match to TRBD1 (6 bases). CDR3 length equals 14 residues. The germline gives CDR1 LGHNT, CDR2 FRNRAP. The V and J ends lost 6 bases and 7 bases respectively, with 15 bases between them. The DNA of the CDR3 is TGTGCTAGTGGACAGGGAGTCGGGAACGGGGAGCTGTTTTTT. It is translated as CASGQGVGNGELFF.

The rearrangement uses TRBV7-4 and TRBJ1-5, with 10 positions matching TRBD1. CDR1 and CDR2 from the germline V gene are SGHVT and SQSDAQ. The J segment lost 5 bases and the V segment lost 4 bases, leaving 11 bases of the junction unmatched. The CDR3 has 17 amino acids. The CDR3 DNA sequence: TGTGCCAGCAGCTCGAAATTGGGACAGGGGTCCGATCAGCCCCAGCATTTT. Its translation is CASSSKLGQGSDQPQHF.

At least ten counts were recorded for this clonotype. V gene TRBV25-1 combines with J gene TRBJ2-5, with D hard to call. The CDR3 contains 12 residues. CDR1 and CDR2 from the germline V gene are MGHDK and SYGVNS. The V and J ends lost 10 bases and 2 bases respectively, with 11 bases between them. CDR3 sequence: CAIVDPQETQYF. The DNA for the CDR3 is TGTGCCATCGTGGATCCTCAAGAGACCCAGTACTTC. The full variable domain, its missing parts supplied by reference TRBV25-1 and TRBJ2-5, is EADIYQTPRYLVIGTGKKITLECSQTMGHDKMYWYQQDPGMELHLIHYSYGVNSTEKGDLSSESTVSRIRTEHFPLTLESARPSHTSQYLCAIVDPQETQYFGPGTRLLVL.

This clonotype was picked up a small number of times. CDR3 bases: TGTGCCAGCTCACGGGGGTTGGAGACCCAGTACTTC. This sequence encodes CASSRGLETQYF. J is TRBJ2-5 and V is TRBV18; D tentatively fits TRBD1 or TRBD2 (5 bases each). The CDR3 length is 12 residues. V lost 4 bases to trimming and J lost 5 bases, with 8 bases between them. Germline CDR1 reads KGHSH; CDR2 reads LQKENI.

This clonotype appeared many times. The chain is built from TRBV7-2 and TRBJ2-7; D may correspond to TRBD1 or TRBD2 (5 bases each). Germline V gene data show CDR1 as SGHTA and CDR2 as FQGNSA. The CDR3 contains 13 residues. Deletions cut 5 bases from V and 5 bases from J, with 13 bases between. Here the CDR3 DNA reads TGTGCCAGCAGCGCAGGGTTTAGCGACGAGCAGTACTTC. Translation gives CASSAGFSDEQYF.

This clonotype was picked up a small number of times. This chain uses TRBV6-1 with TRBJ2-5, with TRBD1 as a possible D gene (6 bases). Trimming cost V 7 bases and J 7 bases, with 13 bases left between them. The germline V gene has CDR1 MNHNS and CDR2 SASEGT. CDR3 length: 12 amino acids. CDR3 coding DNA: TGTGCCAGCAAGGGGGACGCGGTGACCCAGTACTTC. This codes for CASKGDAVTQYF.

The V gene is TRBV2, the J gene TRBJ2-2, with a tentative D call TRBD2 (6 bases). Trimming removed 8 bases from V and 3 bases from J, with 13 bases in between. Germline CDR1 reads SNHLY; CDR2 reads FYNNEI. The CDR3 runs to 14 residues. This CDR3 reads CASAGLSDTGELFF. CDR3 in DNA: TGTGCCAGCGCGGGACTTTCAGACACCGGGGAGCTGTTTTTT.